The present T cell receptor beta chain was sequenced within a study of cytomegalovirus exposure and HLA in healthy donors. The PCR made use of 60 Vbeta and 13 Jbeta primers. The protocol was immunoSEQ multiplex PCR, while the TCRdb copy is restricted to in-frame clones and leaves out a portion. Among fewer than 150,000 clones listed, 76% were seen once. Germline V gene sequence: CDR1 LGHNA, CDR2 YSLEER. V was pared by 0 bases and J by 4 bases, with 10 bases between. This CDR3 is built from 14 residues. This receptor was identified in a man aged 35 to 55 in good health and CMV-seronegative. J is TRBJ2-7 and V is TRBV4-3; D remains unclear. The sample was PBMCs. CDR3 sequence reads: CASSQETTSYEQYF. DNA of the CDR3: TGCGCCAGCAGCCAAGAAACTACCTCTTACGAGCAGTACTTC.